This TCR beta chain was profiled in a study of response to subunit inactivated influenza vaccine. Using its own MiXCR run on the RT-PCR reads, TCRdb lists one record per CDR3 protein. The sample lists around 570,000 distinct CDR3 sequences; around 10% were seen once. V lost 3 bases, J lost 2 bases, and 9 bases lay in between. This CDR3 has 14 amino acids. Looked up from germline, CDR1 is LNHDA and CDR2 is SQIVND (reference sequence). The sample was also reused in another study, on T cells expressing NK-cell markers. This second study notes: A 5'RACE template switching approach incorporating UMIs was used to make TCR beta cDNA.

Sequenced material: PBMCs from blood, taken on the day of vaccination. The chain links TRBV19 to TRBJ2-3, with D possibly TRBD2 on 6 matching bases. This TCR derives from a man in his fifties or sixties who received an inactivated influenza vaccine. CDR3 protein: CASSIPGVTDTQYF. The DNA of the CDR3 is TGTGCCAGTAGTATCCCGGGAGTCACAGATACGCAGTATTTT. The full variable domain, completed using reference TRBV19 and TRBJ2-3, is DGGITQSPKYLFRKEGQNVTLSCEQNLNHDAMYWYRQDPGQGLRLIYYSQIVNDFQKGDIAEGYSVSREKKESFPLTVTSAQKNPTAFYLCASSIPGVTDTQYFGPGTRLTVL.